Shown below are 20 T cell receptor beta chains from a single sample sequenced in a study of blood T cell repertoires in COVID-19. The repertoire was sequenced with immunoSEQ multiplex PCR; TCRdb's copy has only in-frame clones and lacks some. The sample has under 300,000 clones, about four fifths seen once. The sequencing sample was made of peripheral blood. These receptors were obtained from a woman aged 80 or over with acute or convalescent COVID-19.

V usage is TRBV7-6 and J usage is TRBJ2-7, with 10 bases fitting TRBD1. The CDR3 loop spans 14 amino acids. Unmatched junction bases numbered 3, after V lost 1 base and J lost 6 bases. The V gene's germline CDR1 is SGHVS and CDR2 FNYEAQ. Here the CDR3 DNA reads TGTGCCAGCAGCTTAGAGGGACAGGGGAGCGAGCAGTACTTC. This sequence encodes CASSLEGQGSEQYF.

As regards this clone: Additional DNA sequences in this sample encode the identical CDR3. The chain is built from TRBV2 and TRBJ1-2; no clear D. The ends were cut back, 0 bases at V and 8 bases at J, with 13 bases in the middle. This CDR3 spans 14 amino acids. Germline CDR1 reads SNHLY; CDR2 reads FYNNEI. CDR3 in DNA: TGTGCCAGCAGTGAAGCGCGGTCTGCGGGCGGCTACACCTTC. This codes for CASSEARSAGGYTF.

V usage is TRBV18 and J usage is TRBJ1-5, with a possible D match to TRBD1 (6 bases). The germline V gene encodes CDR1 KGHSH and CDR2 LQKENI. CDR3 size: 15 residues. Trimming pared 6 bases from V and 6 bases from J, leaving 18 bases between. The DNA for the CDR3 is TGTGCCAGCTCCCCGACAGGAACTTCAGGTCAGCCCCAGCATTTT. It yields the protein CASSPTGTSGQPQHF.

The chain's CDR3 is CASSLGTGHTGELFF. In nucleotides, the CDR3 is TGCGCCAGCAGCTTAGGGACAGGGCACACCGGGGAGCTGTTTTTT. The chain employs TRBV5-1 and TRBJ2-2, with 9 bases matching TRBD1. The V gene's germline CDR1 is SGHRS and CDR2 YFSETQ. V shed 2 bases and J 3 bases; nucleotides not matched to a gene: 2. CDR3 size: 15 residues.

V gene TRBV7-6 combines with J gene TRBJ2-2; D is unresolved. Germline V CDR1 and CDR2: SGHVS, FNYEAQ. The CDR3 has 13 amino acids. Trimming shortened V by 3 bases and J by 4 bases, and 6 bases separated the two germline ends. Written as DNA, the CDR3 is TGTGCCAGCAGCTTCGCAGGCACCGGGGAGCTGTTTTTT. As protein: CASSFAGTGELFF.

The J gene is TRBJ2-7, the V gene TRBV23-1; perhaps TRBD2 as D (6 bases). TRBV23-1 is identified as an open reading frame with a role that is uncertain. Trimming left V 0 bases short and J 1 base short, with 10 bases between. The CDR3 loop spans 15 amino acids. CDR3 amino acids: CASSQSWGVSYEQYF. Here the CDR3 DNA reads TGCGCCAGCAGTCAATCGTGGGGGGTATCCTACGAGCAGTACTTC.

The rearrangement joins TRBV10-3 to TRBJ1-6, with 10 nucleotides matching TRBD1. With 6 bases clipped from V and 7 bases from J, the junction kept 3 bases outside the gene matches. CDR3 length: 14 residues. CDR1 and CDR2 from the germline V gene are ENHRY and SYGVKD. The CDR3 DNA follows: TGTGCCATCAGGACAGGGGGCCCCAATTCACCCCTCCACTTT. Protein product: CAIRTGGPNSPLHF.

The J gene is TRBJ2-5, the V gene TRBV24-1, with a tentative D call TRBD1 (6 bases). The length of the CDR3 is 18 residues. Per the germline V gene, CDR1 is KGHDR and CDR2 is SFDVKD. The V and J ends lost 4 bases and 3 bases respectively, with 23 bases between them. CDR3 bases: TGTGCCACCAGTGACCCCACAGGGTTTGCAGTGGGAAAAGAGACCCAGTACTTC. This encodes CATSDPTGFAVGKETQYF.

This CDR3 is CASSQDHSGGAHTDTQYF. The CDR3 bases are TGCGCCAGCAGCCAAGATCATAGTGGCGGGGCCCACACAGATACGCAGTATTTT. The chain links TRBV4-1 to TRBJ2-3; maybe TRBD2 (6 bases). The V end was cut by 0 bases, the J end by 2 bases, with 18 bases between. The CDR3 loop spans 18 amino acids. CDR1 is MGHRA and CDR2 is YSYEKL in the germline V gene.

This chain uses TRBV2 with TRBJ1-3; D gene uncertain. This CDR3 comprises 11 residues. V was clipped by 6 bases and J by 4 bases, with 4 bases between them. CDR1 and CDR2 (germline): SNHLY, FYNNEI. CDR3 coding DNA: TGTGCCAGCAGAGAGGGAAACACCATATATTTT. Encoded protein: CASREGNTIYF.

The chain recombines TRBV28 with TRBJ1-5; D gene unclear. Germline values: CDR1 MDHEN, CDR2 SYDVKM. This CDR3 contains 15 residues. Trimming removed 3 bases from V and 3 bases from J, with 12 bases in between. The CDR3 spells CASSFPGINNQPQHF. Written as DNA, the CDR3 is TGTGCCAGCAGTTTCCCAGGAATTAACAATCAGCCCCAGCATTTT.

The V gene is TRBV2, the J gene TRBJ2-3; D is unresolved. Germline lookup yields CDR1 SNHLY and CDR2 FYNNEI. The CDR3 runs 13 residues. Trimming cost V 5 bases and J 8 bases, with 14 bases left between them. The CDR3 nucleotides read TGTGCCAGCAGTAGAGGTGGAGATTTTACGCAGTATTTT. Its translation: CASSRGGDFTQYF.

The chain recombines TRBV7-9 with TRBJ1-5; 8 bases fit TRBD1. Germline-derived CDR1 and CDR2 are SEHNR and FQNEAQ (reference sequence). V trimming: 5 bases; J trimming: 6 bases; junction bases outside the gene matches: 9. The CDR3 consists of 15 residues. The CDR3 loop reads CASSLRQGSFQPQHF. CDR3 coding DNA: TGTGCCAGCAGCCTTAGACAGGGGAGTTTTCAGCCCCAGCATTTT.

The chain uses TRBV21-1 and TRBJ1-5; TRBD1, the table's D call, lacks a check against the DNA. TRBV21-1 is given as a pseudogene. CDR3 length: 14 amino acids. The CDR3: CASSKAAGAQPQHF. Here the CDR3 DNA reads TGTGCCAGCAGCAAAGCGGCAGGGGCGCAGCCCCAGCATTTT.

The CDR3 sequence is CAISPPGASYGYTF. In DNA, the CDR3 is TGTGCCATCAGTCCCCCGGGAGCCTCCTATGGCTACACCTTC. V and J are TRBV10-3 and TRBJ1-2; D is undetermined. V gave up 5 bases and J gave up 4 bases, with 14 bases separating them. The CDR3 consists of 14 residues. Per the germline V gene, CDR1 is ENHRY and CDR2 is SYGVKD.

The genes are TRBV18 and TRBJ1-1; 10 nucleotides align to TRBD1. Germline-derived CDR1 and CDR2 are KGHSH and LQKENI. The CDR3 has 16 amino acids. V shed 1 base, J shed 5 bases, and the junction held 7 bases outside the gene matches. The CDR3 sequence is CASSPRRQGARTEAFF. CDR3 nucleotide sequence: TGTGCCAGCTCACCACGTCGACAGGGGGCGCGGACTGAAGCTTTCTTT.

This rearrangement joins TRBV5-1 to TRBJ1-6, with D uncertain. This CDR3 is built from 17 residues. Germline V gene sequence: CDR1 SGHRS, CDR2 YFSETQ. Trimming left V 0 bases short and J 0 bases short, with 10 bases between. CDR3 coding DNA: TGCGCCAGCAGCTTGGCCAAGGAGAGCTCCTATAATTCACCCCTCCACTTT. It translates to CASSLAKESSYNSPLHF.

J is TRBJ1-2 and V is TRBV10-3; 9 positions agree with TRBD1. The junction had 5 bases not matched to a gene; V was cut back by 4 bases and J by 8 bases. The CDR3 sequence is 13 residues long. Germline CDR1 is ENHRY and CDR2 is SYGVKD. The CDR3 is CAISGGQGSGYTF. The CDR3 DNA sequence: TGTGCCATCAGTGGAGGACAGGGGAGCGGCTACACCTTC.

V is TRBV28 and J is TRBJ2-6; TRBD1 agrees at 8 bases. V dropped 8 bases and J dropped 4; count of bases not matched to a gene: 13. The CDR3 consists of 17 residues. Per germline, CDR1 MDHEN and CDR2 SYDVKM. The CDR3 loop reads CASGQGGEGGGANVLTF. CDR3 nucleotides: TGTGCCAGCGGACAGGGTGGCGAGGGGGGAGGGGCCAACGTCCTGACTTTC.

The chain is built from TRBV2 and TRBJ1-2; TRBD1 matches 7 bases. V trimming: 4 bases; J trimming: 6 bases; junction bases outside the gene matches: 8. Germline CDR1 reads SNHLY; CDR2 reads FYNNEI. The CDR3 extends over 14 amino acids. CDR3 sequence reads: CASSVTQGNNGYTF. The CDR3 DNA reads TGTGCCAGCAGTGTCACACAGGGGAATAATGGCTACACCTTC.